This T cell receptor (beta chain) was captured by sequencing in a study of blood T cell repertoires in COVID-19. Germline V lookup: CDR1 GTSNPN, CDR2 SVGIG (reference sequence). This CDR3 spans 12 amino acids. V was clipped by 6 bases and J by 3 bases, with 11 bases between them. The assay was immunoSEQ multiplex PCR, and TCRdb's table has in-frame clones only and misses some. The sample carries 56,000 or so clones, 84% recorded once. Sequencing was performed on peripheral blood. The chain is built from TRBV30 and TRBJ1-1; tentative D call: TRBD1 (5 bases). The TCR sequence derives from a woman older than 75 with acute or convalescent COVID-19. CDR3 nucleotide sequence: TGTGCCTGCTATCAGGGTCACACTGAAGCTTTCTTT. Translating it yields CACYQGHTEAFF. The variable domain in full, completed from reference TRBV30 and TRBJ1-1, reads SQTIHQWPATLVQPVGSPLSLECTVEGTSNPNLYWYRQAAGRGLQLLFYSVGIGQISSEVPQNLSASRPQDRQFILSSKKLLLSDSGFYLCACYQGHTEAFFGQGTRLTVV.